This TCR beta chain was identified during a study of blood T cell repertoires in COVID-19. Study at large: PBMCs, B-cell-depleted T cells, or T cells provided the cDNA or gDNA that made up the material.

The germline CDR1 and CDR2 sequences are KGHSH and LQKENI. The CDR3 length is 14 residues. V gave up 1 base and J gave up 2 bases, with 9 bases separating them. Participants reported their clinical history, and cohort assignment relied on those reports. Original data processing: Reference gene primer amplification yielded estimated nucleated cell counts. Data came from immunoSEQ multiplex PCR; TCRdb stores just in-frame clones and leaves some out. The V and J calls and the clone size are those of that table, but D and trimming were determined from the DNA. The sample records about 150,000 clones, roughly 90% being singletons.

Sequencing was done on a sample of PBMCs or T cells enriched from blood (not recorded which). The rearrangement uses TRBV18 and TRBJ2-7; D remains unclear. The source of this sequence is a woman between 40 and 50 years old who had been exposed to COVID-19. CDR3 bases: TGTGCCAGCTCACCACAATTCGAGACCTACGAGCAGTACTTC. Translated: CASSPQFETYEQYF. Looking up the rest from reference TRBV18 and TRBJ2-7 gives the full variable domain: NAGVMQNPRHLVRRRGQEARLRCSPMKGHSHVYWYRQLPEEGLKFMVYLQKENIIDESGMPKERFSAEFPKEGPSILRIQQVVRGDSAAYFCASSPQFETYEQYFGPGTRLTVT.